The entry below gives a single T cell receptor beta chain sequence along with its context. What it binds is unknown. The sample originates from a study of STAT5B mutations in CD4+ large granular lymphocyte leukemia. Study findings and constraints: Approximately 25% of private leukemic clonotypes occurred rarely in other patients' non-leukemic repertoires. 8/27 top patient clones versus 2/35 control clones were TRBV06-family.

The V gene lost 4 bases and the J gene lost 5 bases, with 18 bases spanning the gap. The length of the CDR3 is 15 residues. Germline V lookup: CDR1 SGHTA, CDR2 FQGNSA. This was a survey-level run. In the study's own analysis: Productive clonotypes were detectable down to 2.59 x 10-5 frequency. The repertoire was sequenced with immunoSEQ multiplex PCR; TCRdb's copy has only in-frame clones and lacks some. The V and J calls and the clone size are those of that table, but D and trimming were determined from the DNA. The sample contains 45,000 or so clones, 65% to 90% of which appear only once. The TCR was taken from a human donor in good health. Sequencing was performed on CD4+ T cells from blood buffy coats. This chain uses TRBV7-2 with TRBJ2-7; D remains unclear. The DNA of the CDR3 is TGTGCCAGCAGCTCCCGAGGAAAGGGCAGTAACGAGCAGTACTTC. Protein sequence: CASSSRGKGSNEQYF.